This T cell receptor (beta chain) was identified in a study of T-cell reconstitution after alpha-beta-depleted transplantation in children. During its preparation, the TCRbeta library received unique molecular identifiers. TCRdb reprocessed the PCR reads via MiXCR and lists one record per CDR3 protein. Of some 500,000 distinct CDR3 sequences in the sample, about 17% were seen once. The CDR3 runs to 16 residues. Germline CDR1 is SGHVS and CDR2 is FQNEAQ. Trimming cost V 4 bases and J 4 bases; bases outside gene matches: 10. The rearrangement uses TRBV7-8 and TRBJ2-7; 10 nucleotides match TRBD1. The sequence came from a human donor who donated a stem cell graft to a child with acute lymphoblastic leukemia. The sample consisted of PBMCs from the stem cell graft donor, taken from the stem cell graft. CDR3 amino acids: CASSSNPGTGAYEQYF. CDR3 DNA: TGTGCCAGCAGCTCAAATCCCGGGACAGGGGCGTACGAGCAGTACTTC. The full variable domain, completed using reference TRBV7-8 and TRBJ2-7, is GAGVSQSPRYKVAKRGQDVALRCDPISGHVSLFWYQQALGQGPEFLTYFQNEAQLDKSGLPSDRFFAERPEGSVSTLKIQRTQQEDSAVYLCASSSNPGTGAYEQYFGPGTRLTVT.